Sequencing of this T cell receptor beta chain was carried out in a study of shared clonotypes between healthy human individuals. Overall study findings and caveats: Donor clonotype sharing was expected to depend on sequencing depth.

Deletions cut 2 bases from V and 1 base from J, with 14 bases between. CDR3 size: 16 residues. The germline gives CDR1 SGHVS, CDR2 FNYEAQ. In regard to this clone: Antigen: not known.

The donor cohort consisted entirely of Caucasian adults residing in Nashville, Tennessee. The assay ran at deep level. Only in-frame clones appear in the TCRdb table, and some are missing; sequencing was by immunoSEQ multiplex PCR. The sample carries 1.4 million or so clones, approximately 98.5% recorded once. This TCR came from a man aged 25 to 45 in good health. This chain uses TRBV7-6 with TRBJ2-5; unclear D gene. Material for sequencing was naive CD4+ T cells sorted from blood. The subset here: CD45RA+ positively selected. The CDR3 loop reads CASSLFVGPAQETQYF. The CDR3 nucleotides read TGTGCCAGCAGCTTATTTGTCGGGCCGGCCCAAGAGACCCAGTACTTC.